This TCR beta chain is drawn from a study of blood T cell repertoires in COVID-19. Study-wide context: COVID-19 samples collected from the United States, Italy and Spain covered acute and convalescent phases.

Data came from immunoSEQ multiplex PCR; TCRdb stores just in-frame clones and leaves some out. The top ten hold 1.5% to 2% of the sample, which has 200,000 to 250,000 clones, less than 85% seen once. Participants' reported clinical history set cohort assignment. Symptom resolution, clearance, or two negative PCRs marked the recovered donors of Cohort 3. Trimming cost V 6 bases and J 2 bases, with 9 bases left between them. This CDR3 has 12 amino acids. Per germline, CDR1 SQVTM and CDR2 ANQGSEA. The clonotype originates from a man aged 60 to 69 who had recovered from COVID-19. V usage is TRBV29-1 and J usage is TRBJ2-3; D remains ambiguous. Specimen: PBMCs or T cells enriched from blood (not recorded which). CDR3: CSVLEDTDTQYF. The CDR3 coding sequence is TGCAGCGTGCTTGAGGACACAGATACGCAGTATTTT.